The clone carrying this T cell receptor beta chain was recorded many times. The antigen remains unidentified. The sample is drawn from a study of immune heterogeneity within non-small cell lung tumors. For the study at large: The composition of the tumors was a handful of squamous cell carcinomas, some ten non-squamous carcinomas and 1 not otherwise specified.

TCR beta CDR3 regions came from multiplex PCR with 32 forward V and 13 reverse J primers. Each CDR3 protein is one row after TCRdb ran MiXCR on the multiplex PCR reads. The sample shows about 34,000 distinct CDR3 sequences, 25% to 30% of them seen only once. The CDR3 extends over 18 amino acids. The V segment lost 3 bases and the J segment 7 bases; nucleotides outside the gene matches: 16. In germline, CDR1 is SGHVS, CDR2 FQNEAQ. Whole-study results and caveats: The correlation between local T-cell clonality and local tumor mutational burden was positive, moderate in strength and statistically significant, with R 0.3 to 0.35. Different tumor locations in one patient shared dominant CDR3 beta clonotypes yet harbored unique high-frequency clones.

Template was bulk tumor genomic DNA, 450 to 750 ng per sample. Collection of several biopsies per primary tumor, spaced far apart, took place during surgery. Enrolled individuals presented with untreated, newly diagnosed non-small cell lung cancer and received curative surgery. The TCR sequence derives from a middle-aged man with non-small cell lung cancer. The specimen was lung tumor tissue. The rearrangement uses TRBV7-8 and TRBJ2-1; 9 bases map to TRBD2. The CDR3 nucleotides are TGTGCCAGCAGCTTCCTCCCAAGAGGGCGGGAGGGCCGGAATGAGCAGTTCTTC. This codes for CASSFLPRGREGRNEQFF.